The clone carrying this T cell receptor (beta chain) was seen at least ten times. Antigen unknown. The source of the sample is a study of neurological immune-mediated disorders. Background on the study: The 35 or so multiple sclerosis patients comprised around 31 relapsing-remitting and 3 secondary progressive cases.

A 10-nucleotide random UMI tagged transcripts in template-switch 5'RACE cDNA synthesis. MiXCR was run by TCRdb on the 5' RACE reads, yielding one entry per CDR3 protein. The table records some 33,000 distinct CDR3 sequences, less than 1.6% of them present only once. The CDR3 is 14 residues long. Findings and caveats of the study: No CDR3 amino acid sequences recurred among expanded clones across subjects, suggesting private repertoires in all groups.

The clonotype originates from a woman aged 30 to 39 with multiple sclerosis. Sequenced input: PBMCs. The chain employs TRBV21-1 and TRBJ2-5. TRBV21-1 is a listed pseudogene. CDR3 bases: TGTGCCAGCAGCAAAGCGGAGGATGACGAGACCCAGTACTTC. The encoded protein is CASSKAEDDETQYF.